Below, 29 T cell receptor beta chains from the same sample are listed, as sequenced in a study of regulatory T cells. The primer mix had 52 TRBV and 13 TRBJ primers. Sequencing was performed with immunoSEQ multiplex PCR; in TCRdb, only in-frame clones are kept and a portion is missing. The repertoire has almost 30,000 clones, approximately 90% of them found once; the top ten carry under 2%. Their antigens remain unidentified. Notes on the study in general: Hydrophobic residues at CDR3 positions 6 and 7 were enriched in conventional CD4+ T cells of CD3G-deficient patients.

Sequencing input: conventional CD4+ T cells sorted from blood. These receptors were obtained from a person aged 18 to 35 with CD3G deficiency.

This sequence joins TRBV28 and TRBJ2-1, with D possibly being TRBD2 (6 bases). The germline V gene has CDR1 MDHEN and CDR2 SYDVKM. V was trimmed by 5 bases and J by 6 bases, leaving 8 bases between them. This CDR3 has 12 amino acids. Here the CDR3 DNA reads TGTGCCAGCAGTCGGGACTTCAATGAGCAGTTCTTC. Translation gives CASSRDFNEQFF.

This sequence joins TRBV5-1 and TRBJ2-7; 9 bases match TRBD2. The germline gives CDR1 SGHRS, CDR2 YFSETQ. V lost 5 bases to trimming and J lost 7 bases; unmatched junction nucleotides: 13. The CDR3 spans 15 residues. CDR3 loop: CASSPGVAGAREQYF. Written as DNA, the CDR3 is TGCGCCAGCAGTCCCGGAGTAGCGGGAGCCAGAGAGCAGTACTTC.

This clone has just one count. The chain employs TRBV5-1 and TRBJ2-1; 8 positions match TRBD1. Trimming took 2 bases from V and 9 from J; bases not matched to a gene: 10. The CDR3 loop spans 15 amino acids. Germline V gene lookup returns CDR1 SGHRS and CDR2 YFSETQ. The CDR3 spells CASSFSGGPHTEQFF. CDR3 in DNA: TGCGCCAGCAGCTTTTCAGGGGGCCCTCATACTGAGCAGTTCTTC.

This clone appeared a single time. The rearrangement joins TRBV7-8 to TRBJ2-5; 8 bases match TRBD1. CDR1 is SGHVS and CDR2 is FQNEAQ in the germline V gene. This CDR3 is 19 amino acids long. V was clipped by 5 bases and J by 3 bases; unmatched bases: 20. The CDR3 region is CASSLTLVFRTGNKETQYF. CDR3 DNA sequence: TGTGCCAGCAGCCTTACTCTCGTATTCCGGACAGGGAACAAAGAGACCCAGTACTTC.

The rearrangement uses TRBV28 and TRBJ2-5, with 9 bases fitting TRBD1. The J call could be wrong; TRBJ2-7 is a better fit for the DNA end. CDR1 MDHEN and CDR2 SYDVKM come from the germline V gene. The CDR3 spans 15 residues. The CDR3 sequence: CASSATGTGTFEQYF. CDR3 in DNA: TGTGCCAGCAGTGCCACCGGGACAGGGACTTTCGAGCAGTACTTC.

V is TRBV19 and J is TRBJ1-3; D not resolved. This CDR3 spans 15 amino acids. Trimming cost V 5 bases and J 0 bases, with 11 bases left between them. CDR1 LNHDA and CDR2 SQIVND come from the germline V gene (reference sequence). CDR3 DNA: TGTGCCAGTAGTTCTCGTCAGCGCTCTGGAAACACCATATATTTT. This gives the protein CASSSRQRSGNTIYF.

The V and J genes are TRBV28 and TRBJ2-7; tentative D call: TRBD1 (6 bases). CDR3 length: 14 residues. V dropped 6 bases and J dropped 2 bases, with 14 bases sitting between them. CDR1 is MDHEN, CDR2 SYDVKM, per germline. The CDR3: CASSTGTPTYEQYF. The CDR3 nucleotides read TGTGCCAGCAGCACCGGGACACCAACCTACGAGCAGTACTTC. Variable domain in full (rest from reference TRBV28 and TRBJ2-7): DVKVTQSSRYLVKRTGEKVFLECVQDMDHENMFWYRQDPGLGLRLIYFSYDVKMKEKGDIPEGYSVSREKKERFSLILESASTNQTSMYLCASSTGTPTYEQYFGPGTRLTVT.

This chain joins TRBV28 and TRBJ2-7, with a tentative D call TRBD1 (6 bases). CDR1 and CDR2 from the germline V gene are MDHEN and SYDVKM. The V gene lost 5 bases and the J gene lost 2 bases, with 16 bases spanning the gap. The CDR3 spans 15 residues. The CDR3 nucleotides are TGTGCCAGCAGTGACGGACAGAAAGGGACCTACGAGCAGTACTTC. Its protein is CASSDGQKGTYEQYF.

J is TRBJ2-1 and V is TRBV6-6, with 8 positions matching TRBD1. The CDR3 runs 16 residues. The germline gives CDR1 MNHNY, CDR2 SVGAGI (reference sequence). The ends lost 4 bases at V and 5 bases at J; junction bases unmatched: 10. Here the CDR3 reads CASSFPGGGMNNEQFF. The CDR3 DNA sequence: TGTGCCAGCAGTTTCCCAGGGGGCGGGATGAACAATGAGCAGTTCTTC.

The J gene is TRBJ2-7, the V gene TRBV7-8; a weak D match, TRBD2 (5 bases). Trimming left V 3 bases short and J 6 bases short, with 12 bases between. The length of the CDR3 is 13 residues. CDR1 and CDR2 from the germline V gene are SGHVS and FQNEAQ. CDR3: CASSLGRKSEQYV. The CDR3 coding sequence is TGTGCCAGCAGCTTGGGGAGAAAGAGCGAGCAGTACGTC.

The genes are TRBV21-1 and TRBJ2-7; TRBD1, the table's D call, lacks a check against the DNA. TRBV21-1 is listed as a pseudogene. This CDR3 contains 16 residues. CDR3 in amino acids: CAIEAQRTGGRGEQYF. CDR3 DNA sequence: TGTGCCATCGAAGCCCAAAGGACAGGGGGCCGGGGCGAGCAGTACTTC.

The table lists this clone with a count of one. This chain uses TRBV6-1 with TRBJ2-7; 9 bases are a match to TRBD2. The CDR3 is made up of 15 amino acids. J lost 4 bases, V lost 7 bases, and 11 bases had no gene match. The V gene's germline CDR1 is MNHNS and CDR2 SASEGT. The CDR3 reads CASTRSGRVGYEQYF. In DNA form, the CDR3 reads TGTGCCAGCACCCGTAGCGGGAGAGTGGGGTACGAGCAGTACTTC.

The gene calls are TRBV19 and TRBJ1-4, with D unresolved. Trimming stripped 8 bases from V and 4 bases from J, with 14 bases between. CDR3 length equals 14 residues. Germline CDR1 and CDR2: LNHDA and SQIVND (reference sequence). The CDR3 reads CASRSRQSNEKLFF. The CDR3 region has the DNA TGTGCCAGTCGCTCCCGGCAGAGTAATGAAAAACTGTTTTTT.

The V call is TRBV6-1, the J call TRBJ2-7, with 11 bases lining up with TRBD2. The CDR3 has 16 residues. Germline lookup yields CDR1 MNHNS and CDR2 SASEGT. After removal of 2 bases from V and 6 bases from J, the junction contained 9 bases not matched to a gene. The CDR3 coding sequence is TGTGCCAGCAGTGAATCCTTCGGGACTAGCGGCTCCGAGCAGTACTTC. Its protein product is CASSESFGTSGSEQYF.

The chain uses TRBV5-1 and TRBJ2-5; 10 bases map to TRBD1. Losses at the gene ends were 3 bases for V and 5 bases for J; bases not matched to a gene: 7. The CDR3 has 15 residues. Looked up from germline, CDR1 is SGHRS and CDR2 is YFSETQ. In DNA form, the CDR3 reads TGCGCCAGCAGCTCCTTGACAGGGGGCAGGGAGACCCAGTACTTC. Translating gives CASSSLTGGRETQYF.

In this sample, this clone turned up once. The V and J genes are TRBV28 and TRBJ2-7; 8 bases match TRBD2. CDR3 length: 15 residues. Germline assignment: CDR1 MDHEN and CDR2 SYDVKM. V trimming: 9 bases; J trimming: 1 base; junction bases outside the gene matches: 11. For the CDR3, the DNA is TGTGCCAGTTCGGGGGGGGCCTCCCTTTCCTACGAGCAGTACTTC. Translating it yields CASSGGASLSYEQYF.

The chain uses TRBV7-9 and TRBJ2-2, with 7 bases that match TRBD1. The length of the CDR3 is 18 residues. The V gene's germline CDR1 is SEHNR and CDR2 FQNEAQ (reference sequence). V shed 1 base, J shed 0 bases, and the junction held 8 bases outside the gene matches. CDR3 sequence: CASSLDHSGTANTGELFF. The CDR3 DNA follows: TGTGCCAGCAGCTTAGATCATTCCGGGACAGCGAACACCGGGGAGCTGTTTTTT.

The rearrangement joins TRBV19 to TRBJ2-4; possible D gene TRBD2, 6 bases. V shed 4 bases and J shed 8 bases, with 15 bases lying between them. CDR3 length: 14 amino acids. The germline CDR1 and CDR2 sequences are LNHDA and SQIVND (reference sequence). The CDR3 DNA reads as TGTGCCAGTAGTAGGGGGACGGAGGGATACATTCAGTACTTC. Its protein product is CASSRGTEGYIQYF.

The V call is TRBV18, the J call TRBJ2-6, with TRBD2 matching over 7 bases. CDR3 size: 19 residues. Germline V gene lookup returns CDR1 KGHSH and CDR2 LQKENI. The trim removed 3 bases at V and 0 bases at J, leaving 11 bases unmatched. The CDR3 DNA follows: TGTGCCAGCTCACCCCTCGGGGGACTACGCTTCTCTGGGGCCAACGTCCTGACTTTC. Translating it yields CASSPLGGLRFSGANVLTF.

The V call is TRBV21-1, the J call TRBJ1-6; TRBD1, the table's D call, was not compared with the DNA. TRBV21-1 is flagged as a pseudogene. The length of the CDR3 is 15 residues. CDR3 DNA: TGTGCCAGCAGCAAATCGGACAGGGTGGTTTCACCCCTCCACTTT. Translation gives CASSKSDRVVSPLHF.

V gene TRBV9 combines with J gene TRBJ2-3; D gene unclear. Trimming removed 5 bases from V and 0 bases from J, with 7 bases in between. Germline CDR1 and CDR2: SGDLS and YYNGEE. This CDR3 comprises 13 residues. The CDR3 DNA follows: TGTGCCAGCAGTCGCTTAAGCACAGATACGCAGTATTTT. Its translation is CASSRLSTDTQYF.

CDR3 coding DNA: TGTGCCAGCAGTTTAGGGGGTTATAAGGCAGATACGCAGTATTTT. It codes for CASSLGGYKADTQYF. The chain employs TRBV27 and TRBJ2-3; D is tentatively TRBD1 or TRBD2 (5 bases each). The V end lost 2 bases, the J end lost 4 bases, and 13 bases lay between the germline ends. Germline CDR1 and CDR2: MNHEY and SMNVEV (reference sequence). The CDR3 has 15 residues.

This clone has more than one count but fewer than ten. The chain couples TRBV28 to TRBJ1-5; no clear D gene. CDR1 MDHEN and CDR2 SYDVKM come from the germline V gene. Trimming took off 8 bases at V and 5 bases at J, with 19 bases between the two ends. This CDR3 contains 15 residues. CDR3 nucleotides: TGTGCCAGCTCGAGAGCAGACACGTTTCATCAGCCCCAGCATTTT. Amino acid sequence: CASSRADTFHQPQHF.

The rearrangement links TRBV7-2 to TRBJ2-7; TRBD2 matches at 8 bases. The length of the CDR3 is 16 residues. V was pared by 3 bases and J by 4 bases, with 11 bases of the junction left unmatched. The V gene's germline CDR1 is SGHTA and CDR2 FQGNSA. CDR3 region: CASSLSSGGPYYEQYF. DNA of the CDR3: TGTGCCAGCAGCTTGAGCAGCGGGGGCCCTTATTACGAGCAGTACTTC.

J is TRBJ2-6 and V is TRBV6-6, with 7 bases lining up with TRBD1. V lost 6 bases, J lost 1 base, and 3 bases stayed unmatched. The V gene's germline CDR1 is MNHNY and CDR2 SVGAGI (reference sequence). The CDR3 is 15 amino acids. CDR3 sequence: CASSLQGSGANVLTF. The CDR3 bases are TGTGCCAGCAGCCTACAGGGGTCTGGGGCCAACGTCCTGACTTTC.

The chain uses TRBV5-1 and TRBJ2-1; 7 bases agree with TRBD2. CDR1 SGHRS and CDR2 YFSETQ come from the germline V gene. V trimming: 4 bases; J trimming: 6 bases; junction bases outside the gene matches: 13. The CDR3 spans 16 residues. The CDR3 region has the DNA TGCGCCAGCAGCCCTACCCGGAGCGGGGTGCCCAATGAGCAGTTCTTC. This codes for CASSPTRSGVPNEQFF.

The rearrangement uses TRBV6-1 and TRBJ1-4; 7 positions match TRBD1. The V segment lost 1 base and the J segment 5 bases; nucleotides outside the gene matches: 1. In germline, CDR1 is MNHNS, CDR2 SASEGT. The CDR3 extends over 14 amino acids. CDR3 region: CASSEGGQNEKLFF. The DNA of the CDR3 is TGTGCCAGCAGTGAAGGGGGACAGAATGAAAAACTGTTTTTT.

V usage is TRBV14 and J usage is TRBJ2-7, with 8 bases identical to TRBD1. The CDR3 has 12 amino acids. Germline assignment: CDR1 SGHDN and CDR2 FVKESK. CDR3 region: CRGTGKTYEQYV. The CDR3 DNA sequence: TGCAGGGGGACAGGTAAGACTTACGAGCAGTACGTC.

The V and J genes are TRBV18 and TRBJ1-2; no definite D call. Germline CDR1 and CDR2: KGHSH and LQKENI. V lost 4 bases, J lost 7 bases, and 10 bases lay in between. This CDR3 comprises 12 residues. CDR3 nucleotides: TGTGCCAGCTCACTGGGAGAAGGTGGCTACACCTTC. Protein product: CASSLGEGGYTF.